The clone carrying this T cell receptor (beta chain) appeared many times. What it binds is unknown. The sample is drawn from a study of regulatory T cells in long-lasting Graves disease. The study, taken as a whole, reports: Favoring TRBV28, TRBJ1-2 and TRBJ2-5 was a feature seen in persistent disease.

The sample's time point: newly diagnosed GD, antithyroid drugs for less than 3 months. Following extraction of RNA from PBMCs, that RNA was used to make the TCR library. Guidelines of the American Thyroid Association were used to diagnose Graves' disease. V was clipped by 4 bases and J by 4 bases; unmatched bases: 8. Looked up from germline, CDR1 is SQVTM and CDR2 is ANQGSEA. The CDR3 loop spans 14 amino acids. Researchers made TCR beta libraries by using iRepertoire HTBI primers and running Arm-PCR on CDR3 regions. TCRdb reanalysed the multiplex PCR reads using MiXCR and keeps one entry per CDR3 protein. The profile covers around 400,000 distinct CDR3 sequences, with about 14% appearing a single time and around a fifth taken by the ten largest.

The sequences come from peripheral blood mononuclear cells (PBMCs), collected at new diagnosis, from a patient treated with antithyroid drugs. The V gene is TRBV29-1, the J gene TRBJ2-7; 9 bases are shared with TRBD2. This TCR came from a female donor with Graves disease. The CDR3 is CSVVGGRAIYEQYF. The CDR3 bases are TGCAGCGTTGTCGGCGGGAGGGCCATTTACGAGCAGTACTTC.